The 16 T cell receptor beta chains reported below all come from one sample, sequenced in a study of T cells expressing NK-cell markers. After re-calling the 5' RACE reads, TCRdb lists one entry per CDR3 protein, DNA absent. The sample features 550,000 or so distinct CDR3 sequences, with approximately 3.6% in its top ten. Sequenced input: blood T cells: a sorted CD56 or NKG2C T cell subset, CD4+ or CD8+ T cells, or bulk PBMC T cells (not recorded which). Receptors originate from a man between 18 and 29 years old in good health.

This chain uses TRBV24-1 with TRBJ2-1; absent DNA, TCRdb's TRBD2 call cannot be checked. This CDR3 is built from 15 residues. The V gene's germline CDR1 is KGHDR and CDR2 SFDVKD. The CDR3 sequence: CATSDPVGERNEQFF.

The CDR3 spells CASSPDREKLFF. The chain combines TRBV12-3 or TRBV12-4 with TRBJ2-2; the TCRdb call, TRBD1, lacks DNA for checking. CDR3 length equals 12 residues.

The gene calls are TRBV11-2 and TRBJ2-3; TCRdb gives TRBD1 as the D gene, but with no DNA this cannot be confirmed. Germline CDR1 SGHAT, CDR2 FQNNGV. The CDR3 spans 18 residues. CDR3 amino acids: CASSVTPGQGKSTDTQYF.

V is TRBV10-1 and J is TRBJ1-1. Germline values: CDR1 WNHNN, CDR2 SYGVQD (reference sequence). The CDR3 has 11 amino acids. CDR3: CASGGLGEAFF.

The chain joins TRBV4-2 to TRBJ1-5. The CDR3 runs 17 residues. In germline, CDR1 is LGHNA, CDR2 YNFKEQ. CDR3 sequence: CASSQGAASYSNQPQHF.

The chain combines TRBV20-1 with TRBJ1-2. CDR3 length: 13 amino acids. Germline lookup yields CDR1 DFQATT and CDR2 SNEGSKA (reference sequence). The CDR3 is CSASRDSSEGYTF.

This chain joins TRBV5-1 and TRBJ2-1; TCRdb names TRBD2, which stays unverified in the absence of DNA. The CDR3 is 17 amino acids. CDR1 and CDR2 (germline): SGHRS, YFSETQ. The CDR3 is CASSLAGLPTYYNEQFF.

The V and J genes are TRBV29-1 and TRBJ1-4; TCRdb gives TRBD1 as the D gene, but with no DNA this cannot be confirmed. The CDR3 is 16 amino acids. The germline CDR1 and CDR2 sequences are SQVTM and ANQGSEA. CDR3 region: CSVPLEGDATNEKLFF.

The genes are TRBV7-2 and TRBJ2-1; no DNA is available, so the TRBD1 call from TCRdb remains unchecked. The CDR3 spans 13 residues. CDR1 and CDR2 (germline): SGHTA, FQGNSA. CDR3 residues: CASSYTGTQEQFF.

CDR3 region: CASSYTTPATNEKLFF. This sequence joins TRBV12-3 or TRBV12-4 and TRBJ1-4. The CDR3 runs to 16 residues.

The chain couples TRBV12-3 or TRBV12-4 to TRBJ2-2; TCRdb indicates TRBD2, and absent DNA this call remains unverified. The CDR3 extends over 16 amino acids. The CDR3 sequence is CASSLGGTSLPGELFF.

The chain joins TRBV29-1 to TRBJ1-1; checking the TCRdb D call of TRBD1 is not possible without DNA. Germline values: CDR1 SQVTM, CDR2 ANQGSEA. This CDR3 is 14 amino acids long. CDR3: CSVAPTGGVAEAFF.

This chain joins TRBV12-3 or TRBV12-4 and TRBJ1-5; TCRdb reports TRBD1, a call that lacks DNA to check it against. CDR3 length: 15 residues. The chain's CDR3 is CASSLSSGVFQPQHF.

The CDR3 region is CSVYDQQGGTTDGELFF. The rearrangement uses TRBV29-1 and TRBJ2-2; TCRdb lists TRBD2, though no DNA is available to test this call. CDR1 is SQVTM, CDR2 ANQGSEA, per germline. The length of the CDR3 is 17 residues.

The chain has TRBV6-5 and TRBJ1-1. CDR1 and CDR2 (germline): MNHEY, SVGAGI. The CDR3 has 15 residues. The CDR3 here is CASSYYPGALTEAFF.

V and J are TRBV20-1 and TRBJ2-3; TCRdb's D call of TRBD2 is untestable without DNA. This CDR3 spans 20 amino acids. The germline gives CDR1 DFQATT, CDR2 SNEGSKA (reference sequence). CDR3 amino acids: CSARGRLGETSGRTTDTQYF.